Each of the 9 T cell receptor beta chains below was sequenced from the same sample in a study of identical twins. From the 5' RACE reads, TCRdb called clonotypes with MiXCR, one entry per CDR3 protein. This sample has more than 400,000 distinct CDR3 sequences, with 13% to 15% found just once. In addition, the sample was reused for a study of yellow fever vaccine responses in identical twins.

The specimen was CD4+ T cells sorted from blood. All receptors derive from a woman under 30 in good health.

The CDR3 DNA follows: TGTGCCAGCAGCTACGGGGGGGTGGGCGAGCAGTACTTC. This gives the protein CASSYGGVGEQYF. The rearrangement uses TRBV11-2 and TRBJ2-7; 8 positions agree with TRBD2. The ends lost 4 bases at V and 6 bases at J; junction bases unmatched: 5. CDR1 is SGHAT, CDR2 FQNNGV, per germline. The CDR3 sequence is 13 residues long. The complete variable domain, with remaining parts taken from reference TRBV11-2 and TRBJ2-7, reads EAGVAQSPRYKIIEKRQSVAFWCNPISGHATLYWYQQILGQGPKLLIQFQNNGVVDDSQLPKDRFSAERLKGVDSTLKIQPAKLEDSAVYLCASSYGGVGEQYFGPGTRLTVT.

There are a few counts of this clonotype. The V gene is TRBV29-1, the J gene TRBJ2-3; D might be TRBD2 (5 bases). Germline V gene lookup returns CDR1 SQVTM and CDR2 ANQGSEA. V dropped 5 bases and J dropped 1 base, with 16 bases sitting between them. The CDR3 contains 15 residues. The CDR3 loop is CSVRDTGLGTDTQYF. Written as DNA, the CDR3 is TGCAGCGTTCGGGATACGGGATTGGGCACAGATACGCAGTATTTT.

This clonotype was detected a few times. V usage is TRBV5-1 and J usage is TRBJ2-3; TRBD2 might be the D (6 bases). Trimming left V 0 bases short and J 0 bases short, with 14 bases between. The V gene's germline CDR1 is SGHRS and CDR2 YFSETQ. The CDR3 is 17 amino acids. The CDR3 nucleotides read TGCGCCAGCAGCTTGGTCGGGGGAGGCTCTAGCACAGATACGCAGTATTTT. Its translation is CASSLVGGGSSTDTQYF.

This clonotype was observed many times. The chain combines TRBV3-1 with TRBJ1-2; 9 bases are shared with TRBD1. The CDR3 is 14 amino acids. V was pared by 1 base and J by 8 bases, with 5 bases of the junction left unmatched. Germline values: CDR1 LGHDT, CDR2 YNNKEL (reference sequence). Here the CDR3 DNA reads TGTGCCAGCAGCCAAGCCGGACAGGGGAGAGGCTACACCTTC. Amino acids: CASSQAGQGRGYTF. The full variable domain, its missing parts supplied by reference TRBV3-1 and TRBJ1-2, is DTAVSQTPKYLVTQMGNDKSIKCEQNLGHDTMYWYKQDSKKFLKIMFSYNNKELIINETVPNRFSPKSPDKAHLNLHINSLELGDSAVYFCASSQAGQGRGYTFGSGTRLTVV.

There are a few counts of this clonotype. The V call is TRBV20-1, the J call TRBJ2-5; tentative D call: TRBD1 (6 bases). The V gene's germline CDR1 is DFQATT and CDR2 SNEGSKA (reference sequence). The V end was cut by 6 bases, the J end by 5 bases, with 19 bases between. CDR3 length: 14 amino acids. The CDR3 DNA reads as TGCAGTGCCCCAGGGGCAGGGCTGCGGGAGACCCAGTACTTC. Protein: CSAPGAGLRETQYF.

The V gene is TRBV6-1, the J gene TRBJ2-2; 7 bases align to TRBD1. Germline CDR1 and CDR2: MNHNS and SASEGT. Trimming at V came to 8 bases and at J to 1 base, leaving 4 bases not matched to a gene. The CDR3 spans 14 residues. CDR3 sequence reads: CASSGQRNTGELFF. DNA for the CDR3: TGTGCCAGCTCGGGACAGCGGAACACCGGGGAGCTGTTTTTT.

A few counts support this clonotype. The V call is TRBV12-3 or TRBV12-4, the J call TRBJ2-6; D remains unclear. V lost 7 bases and J lost 0, with 13 bases in between. This CDR3 has 16 residues. The DNA of the CDR3 is TGTGCCAGCATGGGCCTGAGATTCTCTGGGGCCAACGTCCTGACTTTC. As protein: CASMGLRFSGANVLTF.

This clonotype was seen a handful of times. The chain carries TRBV5-1 and TRBJ2-1, with D hard to call. Trimming left V 1 base short and J 4 bases short, with 12 bases between. The CDR3 is 15 amino acids. CDR1 is SGHRS and CDR2 is YFSETQ in the germline V gene. CDR3 DNA: TGCGCCAGCAGCTTGCCGGCTCCCAATTACAATGAGCAGTTCTTC. It codes for CASSLPAPNYNEQFF.

The gene calls are TRBV9 and TRBJ2-2; no reliable D call. Germline loops: CDR1 SGDLS, CDR2 YYNGEE. The CDR3 covers 17 residues. Between the trimmed V and J ends, which lost 1 base and 2 bases, there was a span of 15 bases. This CDR3 reads CASSVRSSPQNTGELFF. The CDR3 DNA reads TGTGCCAGCAGCGTACGGTCGTCTCCTCAAAACACCGGGGAGCTGTTTTTT.